This T cell receptor (beta chain) was captured in a study of T cell changes during pregnancy in multiple sclerosis. Trimming left V 5 bases short and J 1 base short, with 12 bases between. Per the germline V gene, CDR1 is LNHDA and CDR2 is SQIVND (reference sequence). CDR3 length equals 14 residues. Clones were sequenced by immunoSEQ multiplex PCR, and TCRdb holds only the in-frame ones, with some missing. Of 40,000 to 55,000 clones listed, over 85% are singletons. This clonotype originated in a female donor with multiple sclerosis, enrolled in a pregnancy study. V is TRBV19 and J is TRBJ2-7; tentative D call: TRBD2 (6 bases). Sequencing was performed on CD4+ T cells from peripheral blood mononuclear cells, taken before pregnancy. The DNA of the CDR3 is TGTGCCAGTAGTGACGGGAGAGGGTCCTACGAGCAGTACTTC. This encodes CASSDGRGSYEQYF.